One and the same sample provided the 3 T cell receptor beta chains below, sequenced in a study of T cells of healthy individuals. TCRdb ran MiXCR on the 5' RACE reads and lists one entry per CDR3 protein. Here the sample spans 60,000 to 70,000 distinct CDR3 sequences, 15% to 20% being singletons. The receptors were sampled from a human donor in good health.

In this sample, this clonotype turned up a few times. The V and J genes are TRBV20-1 and TRBJ2-7; perhaps TRBD2 as D (6 bases). Germline values: CDR1 DFQATT, CDR2 SNEGSKA (reference sequence). Between the trimmed V and J ends, which lost 3 bases and 3 bases, there was a span of 15 bases. The CDR3 length is 14 residues. CDR3 DNA sequence: TGCAGTGCTAGTCTGGGCGGCGGGGACTACGAGCAGTACTTC. This codes for CSASLGGGDYEQYF.

This clonotype occurred a few times. The gene calls are TRBV14 and TRBJ1-2, with D uncertain. The CDR3 contains 12 residues. Per the germline V gene, CDR1 is SGHDN and CDR2 is FVKESK. Trimming stripped 0 bases from V and 7 bases from J, with 6 bases between. The CDR3 nucleotides are TGTGCCAGCAGCCAAGATACACTTGGCTACACCTTC. It translates to CASSQDTLGYTF. Together with reference TRBV14 and TRBJ1-2, the CDR3 gives the full variable domain: EAGVTQFPSHSVIEKGQTVTLRCDPISGHDNLYWYRRVMGKEIKFLLHFVKESKQDESGMPNNRFLAERTGGTYSTLKVQPAELEDSGVYFCASSQDTLGYTFGSGTRLTVV.

A few counts support this clonotype. V is TRBV7-8 and J is TRBJ2-2, with D possibly being TRBD1 or TRBD2 (6 bases each). Trimming removed 5 bases at V and 5 bases at J, with 24 bases between. CDR1 SGHVS and CDR2 FQNEAQ come from the germline V gene. This CDR3 has 18 residues. The CDR3 sequence is CASSPSTGALTRTGELFF. In nucleotides, the CDR3 is TGTGCCAGCAGCCCTTCCACGGGGGCGCTTACAAGAACCGGGGAGCTGTTTTTT.